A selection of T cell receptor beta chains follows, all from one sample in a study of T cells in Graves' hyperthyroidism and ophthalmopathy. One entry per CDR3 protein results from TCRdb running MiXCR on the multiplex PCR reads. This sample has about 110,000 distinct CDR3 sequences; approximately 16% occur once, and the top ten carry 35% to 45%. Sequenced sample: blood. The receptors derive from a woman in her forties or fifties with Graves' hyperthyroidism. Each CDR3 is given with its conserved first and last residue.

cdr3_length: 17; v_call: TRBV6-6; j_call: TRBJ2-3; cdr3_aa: CASSYGLAGGSTDTQYF
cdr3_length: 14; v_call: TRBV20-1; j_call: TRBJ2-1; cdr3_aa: CSARRSGRANEQFF
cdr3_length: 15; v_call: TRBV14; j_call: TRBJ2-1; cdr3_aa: CASSQRQGGNNEQFF
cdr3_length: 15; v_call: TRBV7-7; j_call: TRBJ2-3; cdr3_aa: CASSAGLARSDTQYF
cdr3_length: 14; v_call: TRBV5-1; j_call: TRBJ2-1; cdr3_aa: CASSTGLVRNEQFF
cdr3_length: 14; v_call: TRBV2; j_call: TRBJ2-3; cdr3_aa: CASIRGPGTDTQYF
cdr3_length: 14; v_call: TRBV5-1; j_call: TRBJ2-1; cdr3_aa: CASSFSEKVNEQFF
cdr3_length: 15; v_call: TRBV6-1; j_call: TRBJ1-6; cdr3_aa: CASRRTGTGNSPLHF
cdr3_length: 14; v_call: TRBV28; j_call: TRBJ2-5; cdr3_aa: CASSFWSQQETQYF
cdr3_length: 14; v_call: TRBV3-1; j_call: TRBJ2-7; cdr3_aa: CASSSAGSRGERYF
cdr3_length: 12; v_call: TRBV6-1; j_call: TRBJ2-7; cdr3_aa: CASSGEGYEQYF
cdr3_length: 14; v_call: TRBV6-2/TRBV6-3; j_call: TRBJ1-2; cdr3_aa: CASSHRAMNYGYTF
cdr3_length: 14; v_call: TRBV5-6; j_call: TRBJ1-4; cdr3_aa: CASSSPGTEEKLFF
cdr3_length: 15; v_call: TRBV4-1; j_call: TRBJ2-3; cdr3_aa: CASSPGTGGTDTQYF
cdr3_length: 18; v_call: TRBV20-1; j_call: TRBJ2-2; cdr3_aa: CSARDGRLAGGLSGELFF
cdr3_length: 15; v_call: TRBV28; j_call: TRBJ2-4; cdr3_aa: CASSPGPRRQNIQYF
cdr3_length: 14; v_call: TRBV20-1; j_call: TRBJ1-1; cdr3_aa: CSASPDRGNTEAFF
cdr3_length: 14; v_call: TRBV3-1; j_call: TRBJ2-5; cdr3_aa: CASSLTGGGETQYF
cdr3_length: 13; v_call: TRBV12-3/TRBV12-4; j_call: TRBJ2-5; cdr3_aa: CASSLAPQETQYF
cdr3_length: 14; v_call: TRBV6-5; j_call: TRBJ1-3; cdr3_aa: CASSYGGNGNTIYF
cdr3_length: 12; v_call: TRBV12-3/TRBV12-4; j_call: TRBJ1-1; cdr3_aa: CASSLPTGEAFF